This entry features one T cell receptor (beta chain) sequence. Its antigen is not known. Lacking the conserved final phenylalanine or tryptophan, this CDR3 likely reflects a read error. The limits of the CDR3 on the DNA are not certain, so only TCRdb's listed CDR3 is given. These data are taken from a study of T cells in Graves' hyperthyroidism and ophthalmopathy. Study results and limitations: In blood, most of the thyroid clonotypes expanded above 0.001 were also present. Model predictions of ophthalmopathy came a median roughly 6.7 months before onset.

Including both end residues, the CDR3 is 14 amino acids long. Germline-derived CDR1 and CDR2 are SEHNR and FQNEAQ (reference sequence). TCR beta CDR3 region amplification was performed from RNA transcripts. During a first-round RT-PCR of the TCR CDR3, the HTBI primer set was used. TCRdb re-called the multiplex PCR reads through MiXCR, storing one row per CDR3 protein. The sample holds tens of thousands of distinct CDR3 sequences, 45% to 65% seen once. The authors deemed Graves' hyperthyroidism stable absent ophthalmopathy progression within 18 months. Patients showing uncontrolled infection, other autoimmune disease, pregnancy or lactation were ineligible.

Sequencing used peripheral blood or thyroid tissue (not recorded which). The receptor was isolated from a man between 18 and 29 years old with Graves' hyperthyroidism. The chain is built from TRBV7-9 and TRBJ1-2; the listed D gene, TRBD1, was not tested against the DNA. CDR3: CASSLAWDSYGYAL.